Below are 6 T cell receptor beta chains sequenced from a single sample in a study of T-cell reconstitution after alpha-beta-depleted transplantation in children. Unique molecular identifiers were incorporated into the prepared TCRbeta library. TCRdb independently ran MiXCR on the PCR reads; one entry per CDR3 protein. The top ten hold about 2.4% of the sample, which has roughly 220,000 distinct CDR3 sequences, 12% seen once. The sample consisted of PBMCs from the stem cell graft donor, taken from the stem cell graft. These receptor sequences come from a human donor who donated a stem cell graft to a child with acute lymphoblastic leukemia.

This clonotype came up a few times. The chain joins TRBV20-1 to TRBJ2-2; D might be TRBD1 (6 bases). Germline CDR1 and CDR2: DFQATT and SNEGSKA (reference sequence). The CDR3 totals 15 residues. Trimming took off 5 bases at V and 4 bases at J, with 17 bases between the two ends. This chain's CDR3 is CSAHPGHPTTGELFF. The CDR3 region has the DNA TGCAGTGCTCATCCGGGACATCCCACCACCGGGGAGCTGTTTTTT.

This clonotype was recorded many times. The chain couples TRBV7-9 to TRBJ1-4; TRBD1 matches 7 bases. The germline V gene encodes CDR1 SEHNR and CDR2 FQNEAQ (reference sequence). The junction had 13 bases not matched to a gene; V was cut back by 8 bases and J by 7 bases. This CDR3 is 15 amino acids long. CDR3 bases: TGTGCCAGCGGGGAGAGACAGGGAAGGCGTGAAAAACTGTTTTTT. It encodes CASGERQGRREKLFF.

This clonotype was detected a few times. The rearrangement joins TRBV20-1 to TRBJ2-7; D possibly corresponds to TRBD2 (5 bases). This CDR3 contains 16 residues. The V end was cut by 1 base, the J end by 1 base, with 17 bases between. Germline V CDR1 and CDR2: DFQATT, SNEGSKA (reference sequence). CDR3 DNA: TGCAGTGCTAGAGCTGATTCTGCGGGCCAATCCTACGAGCAGTACTTC. It specifies CSARADSAGQSYEQYF.

This clonotype was recorded many times. The genes are TRBV5-1 and TRBJ1-5, with no clear D. CDR1 is SGHRS, CDR2 YFSETQ, per germline. Trimming shortened V by 1 base and J by 5 bases, and 10 bases separated the two germline ends. CDR3 size: 14 residues. The CDR3 bases are TGCGCCAGCAGCTTGTCCAGGATTGATCAGCCCCAGCATTTT. It yields the protein CASSLSRIDQPQHF.

V is TRBV5-6 and J is TRBJ1-1; D call uncertain. Looked up from germline, CDR1 is SGHDT and CDR2 is YYEEEE. The V gene lost 2 bases and the J gene lost 7 bases, with 6 bases spanning the gap. This CDR3 is 11 amino acids long. The CDR3 bases are TGTGCCAGCAGCTTCGGAGGTGAAGCTTTCTTT. This codes for CASSFGGEAFF.

This clonotype was counted ten times or more. The chain links TRBV7-9 to TRBJ2-7, with 7 bases matching TRBD1. Trimming cost V 5 bases and J 3 bases; bases outside gene matches: 7. The CDR3 has 14 residues. Germline V gene sequence: CDR1 SEHNR, CDR2 FQNEAQ (reference sequence). CDR3 amino acids: CASSGSGTDYEQYF. The CDR3 DNA reads as TGTGCCAGCAGCGGTTCCGGGACAGACTACGAGCAGTACTTC. Based on the CDR3 plus reference TRBV7-9 and TRBJ2-7, the full variable domain is DTGVSQNPRHKITKRGQNVTFRCDPISEHNRLYWYRQTLGQGPEFLTYFQNEAQLEKSRLLSDRFSAERPKGSFSTLEIQRTEQGDSAMYLCASSGSGTDYEQYFGPGTRLTVT.